A single sample gave rise to the 22 T cell receptor beta chains below, sequenced in a study of control samples from healthy donors and cancer patients. Repertoires were generated with immunoSEQ multiplex PCR, while TCRdb's copy carries only in-frame clones and drops some. The top ten clones hold 4.5% to 7.5% of a sample with under 90,000 clones, approximately 92% of them seen once. Material for sequencing was blood. These receptors were taken from a woman in her sixties or seventies in good health.

This clone was counted a few times. The genes are TRBV9 and TRBJ1-2, with D hard to call. Germline-derived CDR1 and CDR2 are SGDLS and YYNGEE. There are 15 residues in the CDR3. With 0 bases removed from V and 7 bases from J, the gap between germline ends came to 16 bases. The CDR3 DNA sequence: TGTGCCAGCAGCGTAGGTCCCGGGAACGGTGGTGGCTACACCTTC. Translating it yields CASSVGPGNGGGYTF. Looking up the rest from reference TRBV9 and TRBJ1-2 gives the full variable domain: DSGVTQTPKHLITATGQRVTLRCSPRSGDLSVYWYQQSLDQGLQFLIQYYNGEERAKGNILERFSAQQFPDLHSELNLSSLELGDSALYFCASSVGPGNGGGYTFGSGTRLTVV.

This chain links TRBV5-1 with TRBJ2-1; no definite D call. The V end lost 7 bases, the J end lost 4 bases, and 6 bases lay between the germline ends. Germline values: CDR1 SGHRS, CDR2 YFSETQ. The CDR3 loop spans 11 amino acids. The CDR3 reads CASGDYNEQFF. The CDR3 DNA reads as TGCGCCAGCGGGGATTACAATGAGCAGTTCTTC. Filled out from reference TRBV5-1 and TRBJ2-1, the complete variable domain reads KAGVTQTPRYLIKTRGQQVTLSCSPISGHRSVSWYQQTPGQGLQFLFEYFSETQRNKGNFPGRFSGRQFSNSRSEMNVSTLELGDSALYLCASGDYNEQFFGPGTRLTVL.

V and J are TRBV19 and TRBJ1-2; 7 bases are shared with TRBD1. The CDR3 sequence is 13 residues long. Germline V gene lookup returns CDR1 LNHDA and CDR2 SQIVND (reference sequence). V shed 3 bases and J 4 bases; nucleotides not matched to a gene: 2. The CDR3 nucleotides are TGTGCCAGTAGTATCGGACAGGTCTATGGCTACACCTTC. It codes for CASSIGQVYGYTF.

This clone was recorded once. The chain links TRBV29-1 to TRBJ1-5, with D possibly matching TRBD1 (6 bases). The germline V gene encodes CDR1 SQVTM and CDR2 ANQGSEA. CDR3 length: 15 residues. V dropped 4 bases and J dropped 1 base, with 14 bases sitting between them. The CDR3 bases are TGCAGCGTTGGTGGGGGGCTTGACAGCAATCAGCCCCAGCATTTT. Protein sequence: CSVGGGLDSNQPQHF.

V and J are TRBV5-6 and TRBJ1-2; 8 nucleotides line up with TRBD1. The CDR3 runs 12 residues. CDR1 and CDR2 from the germline V gene are SGHDT and YYEEEE. V shed 3 bases, J shed 7 bases, and the junction held 2 bases outside the gene matches. The CDR3 region has the DNA TGTGCCAGCAGCTCCAGGGGGCTTGGCTACACCTTC. It translates to CASSSRGLGYTF.

This chain joins TRBV6-5 and TRBJ2-6; D not resolved. The CDR3 has 15 amino acids. The V end was cut by 8 bases, the J end by 0 bases, with 11 bases between. The germline V gene has CDR1 MNHEY and CDR2 SVGAGI. CDR3 sequence reads: CASQAFTSGANVLTF. CDR3 DNA sequence: TGTGCCAGCCAGGCGTTTACCTCTGGGGCCAACGTCCTGACTTTC.

The rearrangement uses TRBV9 and TRBJ1-4; the match to TRBD1 covers 7 bases. Germline V CDR1 and CDR2: SGDLS, YYNGEE. V was clipped by 4 bases and J by 4 bases; unmatched bases: 4. The CDR3 spans 14 residues. Here the CDR3 DNA reads TGTGCCAGCAGCCCGGGACAGATTAATGAAAAACTGTTTTTT. Its translation: CASSPGQINEKLFF.

The chain joins TRBV18 to TRBJ1-3, with D perhaps TRBD1 (6 bases). The V gene's germline CDR1 is KGHSH and CDR2 LQKENI. CDR3 length: 17 amino acids. V was cut by 0 bases and J by 0 bases, with 12 bases left in between. The CDR3, as DNA: TGTGCCAGCTCACCACCGACTGGACAGAACTCTGGAAACACCATATATTTT. Encoded protein: CASSPPTGQNSGNTIYF.

The V call is TRBV6-2 or TRBV6-3, the J call TRBJ1-1; D gene uncertain. Per germline, CDR1 MNHEY and CDR2 SVGEGT. Trimming shortened V by 2 bases and J by 5 bases, and 6 bases separated the two germline ends. This CDR3 spans 12 amino acids. The CDR3 sequence: CASSYQRTEAFF. Here the CDR3 DNA reads TGTGCCAGCAGTTACCAGAGGACTGAAGCTTTCTTT.

This chain connects TRBV3-1 (or the pseudogene TRBV3-2) to TRBJ2-1; no firm D call. The CDR3 has 12 residues. Trimming took off 1 base at V and 5 bases at J, with 3 bases between the two ends. The germline CDR1 and CDR2 sequences are LGHDT and YNNKEL (reference sequence). CDR3 bases: TGTGCCAGCAGCCAAGTGCACAATGAGCAGTTCTTC. Encoded protein: CASSQVHNEQFF.

V usage is TRBV6-2 or TRBV6-3 and J usage is TRBJ2-7; 9 positions agree with TRBD2. Germline CDR1 reads MNHEY; CDR2 reads SVGEGT. The CDR3 extends over 16 amino acids. The trim removed 3 bases at V and 1 base at J, leaving 7 bases unmatched. DNA of the CDR3: TGTGCCAGCAGTTATCCGGGACTAGCTAATTCCTACGAGCAGTACTTC. Protein: CASSYPGLANSYEQYF.

The gene calls are TRBV5-5 and TRBJ1-2, with D tentatively TRBD1 (5 bases). V lost 5 bases and J 8 bases, leaving 16 bases between the germline ends. Germline-derived CDR1 and CDR2 are SGHKS and YYEKEE (reference sequence). The CDR3 consists of 13 residues. CDR3 coding DNA: TGTGCCAGCAGACGTGGGGCATCGAGCGGCTACACCTTC. Amino acid sequence: CASRRGASSGYTF.

The V and J genes are TRBV19 and TRBJ1-6; 7 bases are a match to TRBD1. In germline, CDR1 is LNHDA, CDR2 SQIVND (reference sequence). The V gene end was trimmed by 9 bases and the J gene end by 8 bases; junction bases not matched to a gene: 10. The CDR3 has 14 amino acids. This CDR3 is CASTGAGGDSPLHF. CDR3 in DNA: TGTGCCAGCACAGGGGCCGGGGGGGATTCACCCCTCCACTTT.

The chain employs TRBV9 and TRBJ2-7; 7 bases align to TRBD1. The CDR3 sequence is 13 residues long. The V gene end was trimmed by 5 bases and the J gene end by 0 bases; junction bases not matched to a gene: 2. Germline lookup yields CDR1 SGDLS and CDR2 YYNGEE. CDR3 sequence (DNA): TGTGCCAGCAGGGGGGACAGCTCCTACGAGCAGTACTTC. This translates into CASRGDSSYEQYF. Filled out from reference TRBV9 and TRBJ2-7, the complete variable domain reads DSGVTQTPKHLITATGQRVTLRCSPRSGDLSVYWYQQSLDQGLQFLIQYYNGEERAKGNILERFSAQQFPDLHSELNLSSLELGDSALYFCASRGDSSYEQYFGPGTRLTVT.

The CDR3 sequence: CASSLELAGNNEQFF. CDR3 sequence (DNA): TGCGCCAGCAGCTTGGAACTAGCGGGAAACAATGAGCAGTTCTTC. The V gene is TRBV5-1, the J gene TRBJ2-1, with 10 positions matching TRBD2. Per germline, CDR1 SGHRS and CDR2 YFSETQ. This CDR3 has 15 amino acids. Trimming removed 0 bases from V and 5 bases from J; junction bases left unmatched: 2.

The genes are TRBV10-3 and TRBJ2-6, with unresolved D. CDR1 and CDR2 (germline): ENHRY, SYGVKD. V lost 4 bases and J lost 1, with 8 bases in between. The CDR3 is 15 amino acids. The CDR3 DNA reads TGTGCCATCAGTGCACAGCAATCTGGGGCCAACGTCCTGACTTTC. This sequence encodes CAISAQQSGANVLTF.

The chain couples TRBV4-1 to TRBJ1-2, with D unresolved. The CDR3 has 18 residues. Germline values: CDR1 MGHRA, CDR2 YSYEKL. V was clipped by 4 bases and J by 1 base, with 22 bases between them. This CDR3 reads CASSPSSSGSTFNYGYTF. The CDR3 DNA reads TGCGCCAGCAGCCCCTCCTCTTCGGGGAGTACCTTTAACTATGGCTACACCTTC.

This sequence joins TRBV11-2 and TRBJ1-1, with TRBD1 identical over 9 bases. Germline CDR1 is SGHAT and CDR2 is FQNNGV. The CDR3 contains 15 residues. Losses at the gene ends were 4 bases for V and 1 base for J; bases not matched to a gene: 4. CDR3 coding DNA: TGTGCCAGCAGCTCGACGACAGGGGGGAACACTGAAGCTTTCTTT. This gives the protein CASSSTTGGNTEAFF.

The chain is built from TRBV4-2 and TRBJ2-7; 9 nucleotides align to TRBD2. V trimming: 0 bases; J trimming: 1 base; junction bases outside the gene matches: 7. Germline lookup yields CDR1 LGHNA and CDR2 YNFKEQ. The CDR3 extends over 17 amino acids. The CDR3 is CASSQETGTSISYEQYF. CDR3 bases: TGTGCCAGCAGCCAAGAGACCGGGACTAGCATTTCCTACGAGCAGTACTTC.

The J gene is TRBJ2-7, the V gene TRBV28; D might be TRBD1 (6 bases). V lost 7 bases, J lost 3 bases, and 7 bases lay in between. The CDR3 spans 11 residues. Germline V gives CDR1 MDHEN, CDR2 SYDVKM. DNA for the CDR3: TGTGCCAGCAAAGGGGGCTACGAGCAGTACTTC. Amino acids: CASKGGYEQYF.

The chain uses TRBV4-1 and TRBJ2-5; maybe TRBD2 (6 bases). CDR3 size: 13 residues. Trimming left V 4 bases short and J 4 bases short, with 10 bases between. Germline V CDR1 and CDR2: MGHRA, YSYEKL. The CDR3 DNA sequence: TGCGCCAGCAGCCCGACTAGACGAGAGACCCAGTACTTC. Translating it yields CASSPTRRETQYF.

This chain joins TRBV7-2 and TRBJ2-5; 9 bases map to TRBD2. V gave up 5 bases and J gave up 4 bases; unmatched junction bases: 11. The germline V gene has CDR1 SGHTA and CDR2 FQGNSA. This CDR3 spans 16 amino acids. The DNA for the CDR3 is TGTGCCAGCAGCCCAGGTTCGGCGGGAGGGCGAGAGACCCAGTACTTC. Amino acids: CASSPGSAGGRETQYF.